This section outlines one T cell receptor (beta chain) sequence together with its context. This sample is part of a study of PD-1 blockade in classical Hodgkin lymphoma. Only in-frame clones appear in the TCRdb table, and some are missing; sequencing was by immunoSEQ multiplex PCR. The sample includes 9,500 to 13,000 clones, approximately 82% of them seen just once. The CDR3 sequence is 15 residues long. V lost 4 bases to trimming and J lost 0 bases; unmatched junction nucleotides: 3. In germline, CDR1 is SGHDN, CDR2 FVKESK. Every patient had relapsed following autologous stem cell transplantation, and cohorts differed in brentuximab vedotin exposure.

Material: peripheral blood mononuclear cells (PBMCs), obtained before the second cycle of nivolumab. The sequence came from a human donor with classical Hodgkin lymphoma. J is TRBJ2-7 and V is TRBV14, with TRBD2 matching over 10 bases. The CDR3 is CASSLLAGLSYEQYF. CDR3 in DNA: TGTGCCAGCAGCCTACTAGCGGGGCTCTCCTACGAGCAGTACTTC.